One sample yielded the 26 T cell receptor delta chains listed below, sequenced in a study of delta chain sequences of gamma delta T cells (dated by TCRdb to about 2017). Library preparation used 5' RACE. The data were produced on an Illumina MiSeq. TCRdb called clones anew from the public reads via CATT; matching DNA rows were later pooled. The sample table contains 2,000 to 3,000 delta-chain clones; only one count was recorded for around 6.3% of them. Roughly 50% of the sample comes from the top ten. The sequencing input was either unsorted cells or a sorted T cell fraction (not recorded which). The receptors come from a human donor in good health.

This clone was seen only a few times. The protein TCRdb lists belongs to a much larger clone and differs from this DNA's translation at residue 9, which points to a read error; the protein shown is made from the DNA. The J gene call is TRDJ1, but no V gene call exists; the table's D call TRDD3 went unverified against the DNA. The CDR3 sequence is 23 residues long. The CDR3 DNA sequence: TGTGCTTCTTTGTATTCTTGGGGCACAATGTTCCTACTGGGGGATAAGGAGGACGATAAACTCATCTTT. This sequence encodes CASLYSWGTMFLLGDKEDDKLIF.

In its sample, this clone is medium-sized. The chain uses TRDV2 and TRDJ2; D is undetermined. This CDR3 is built from 17 residues. The germline gives CDR1 GEAIGNYY, CDR2 EKD. V shed 2 bases and J shed 3 bases, with 18 bases lying between them. The CDR3 loop reads CACDRLGARTVTAQLFF. Written as DNA, the CDR3 is TGTGCCTGTGACAGACTAGGCGCTAGGACCGTGACAGCACAACTCTTCTTT.

Regarding this clone: A single base separates this from a much larger clone, so it may be a read error. The chain joins TRDV1 to TRDJ1; D possibly corresponds to TRDD2 (6 bases). Between the trimmed V and J ends, which lost 0 bases and 0 bases, there was a span of 38 bases. This CDR3 is built from 25 residues. The germline V gene has CDR1 TSWWSYY and CDR2 QGS. In DNA, the CDR3 is TGTGCTCTTGGGGAACTAAAGGCCTTCCCTAATAGCGGGATCCTGATAAACCTGTACACCGATAAACTCATCTTT. Its protein is CALGELKAFPNSGILINLYTDKLIF.

The assigned J gene is TRDJ1, but the V gene is uncalled; TRDD3 was called by the table and not checked on the DNA. The CDR3 sequence is 31 residues long. CDR3 region: CSALGDVFHCAFLECPHSLVLGDTVTDKLIF. The CDR3 nucleotides are TGCTCAGCTCTTGGGGATGTGTTTCATTGTGCCTTCCTAGAGTGTCCTCACTCCCTCGTACTGGGGGATACAGTCACCGATAAACTCATCTTT.

V is TRAV38-2/DV8 and J is TRDJ1, with 8 bases lining up with TRDD3. The CDR3 extends over 29 amino acids. Germline values: CDR1 TSESDYY, CDR2 QEAYKQQN. DNA of the CDR3: TGTTCAGTCTTGGGGAAGCAGTGGTATCAACGCAGAGTGATTGTGCCTTCTTACCTGGGGGAATTGTACACCGATAAACTCATCTTT. This encodes CSVLGKQWYQRRVIVPSYLGELYTDKLIF.

This clone was observed a handful of times. A read error is likely here: a far larger clone is one base away. This specimen includes other DNA sequences encoding the same CDR3. V usage is TRDV1 and J usage is TRDJ2; TRDD3 matches at 13 bases. The germline gives CDR1 TSWWSYY, CDR2 QGS. The CDR3 sequence is 20 residues long. CDR3 in amino acids: CALGELSGTGGYALTAQLFF. In DNA, the CDR3 is TGTGCTCTTGGGGAACTGTCGGGTACTGGGGGATACGCTTTGACAGCGCAACTCTTCTTT.

Written as DNA, the CDR3 is TGTGCCTGTGACCCTCTCCCTCCTTCCGACTCCGTGGGGAGAAGTTACACCGATAAACTCATCTTT. Translation: CACDPLPPSDSVGRSYTDKLIF. The chain links TRDV2 to TRDJ1, with D perhaps matching TRDD2 (6 bases). V was trimmed by 3 bases and J by 0 bases, leaving 34 bases between them. Germline assignment: CDR1 GEAIGNYY and CDR2 EKD. This CDR3 has 22 amino acids.

This clone is medium-sized within its sample. V and J are TRDV2 and TRDJ1; D might be TRDD3 (5 bases). V was trimmed by 3 bases and J by 0 bases, leaving 13 bases between them. The CDR3 sequence is 15 residues long. Germline CDR1 GEAIGNYY, CDR2 EKD. The CDR3 sequence is CACDPLGKYTDKLIF. In DNA, the CDR3 is TGTGCCTGTGACCCCTTGGGGAAGTACACCGATAAACTCATCTTT.

This clone counts as large (0.1 to 1%). CDR3 residues: CACDPVLGGSPKTYTDKLIF. The CDR3 DNA sequence: TGTGCCTGTGACCCCGTACTGGGGGGTTCACCGAAGACGTACACCGATAAACTCATCTTT. The chain carries TRDV2 and TRDJ1, with 8 bases identical to TRDD3. The V and J ends lost 3 bases and 0 bases, in that order; junction bases with no gene match: 20. The V gene's germline CDR1 is GEAIGNYY and CDR2 EKD. The CDR3 is 20 amino acids.

This clone was found many times. This CDR3 is CACDTVSLTGGYTDKLIF. The CDR3 nucleotides are TGTGCCTGTGACACCGTGTCGCTTACTGGGGGATACACCGATAAACTCATCTTT. J is TRDJ1 and V is TRDV2; 10 nucleotides match TRDD3. CDR3 length: 18 residues. Germline lookup yields CDR1 GEAIGNYY and CDR2 EKD. V shed 0 bases and J 0 bases; nucleotides not matched to a gene: 9.

In its sample, this clone was seen once. The chain has TRDV2 and TRDJ1, with 8 positions matching TRDD3. Germline assignment: CDR1 GEAIGNYY and CDR2 EKD. V lost 3 bases and J lost 4; bases outside the gene matches: 12. This CDR3 spans 16 amino acids. CDR3 sequence (DNA): TGTGCCTGTGACCCCCTCGGGCGGACTGGGGGCGATAAACTCATCTTT. This translates into CACDPLGRTGGDKLIF.

By share of the sample, this clone is medium-sized (0.01 to 0.1%). The chain employs TRDV2 and TRDJ1, with TRDD3 matching over 13 bases. This CDR3 region has 19 residues. Unmatched junction bases numbered 12, after V lost 3 bases and J lost 0 bases. Germline assignment: CDR1 GEAIGNYY and CDR2 EKD. The CDR3 sequence is CACDPIVLGDTPYTDKLIF. The CDR3 nucleotides are TGTGCCTGTGACCCCATCGTACTGGGGGATACGCCGTACACCGATAAACTCATCTTT.

This clone has only a few counts. No DNA is shown, since the ends of the CDR3 on it are uncertain; the CDR3 is the one TCRdb lists. The V and J genes are TRDV1 and TRDJ3; the listed D gene, TRDD3, was not tested against the DNA. The CDR3 totals 32 residues, both ends included. Per germline, CDR1 TSWWSYY and CDR2 QGS. CDR3 region: CALGTTSYSYCACDTAGGYGPPSSWDTRQMFF.

The CDR3 spells CACDTVGNPNLLLGDKEDDKLIF. The CDR3 coding sequence is TGTGCCTGTGACACCGTAGGCAACCCGAACCTTCTACTGGGGGATAAGGAGGACGATAAACTCATCTTT. The genes are TRDV2 and TRDJ1, with TRDD3 matching over 11 bases. CDR3 size: 23 residues. Looked up from germline, CDR1 is GEAIGNYY and CDR2 is EKD. J was trimmed by 4 bases and V by 0 bases; bases with no gene match: 27.

This sequence joins TRDV1 and TRDJ1; 7 positions agree with TRDD3. V was clipped by 4 bases and J by 0 bases; unmatched bases: 41. The CDR3 is 27 residues long. Germline V lookup: CDR1 TSWWSYY, CDR2 QGS. The CDR3 here is CALGGTPHPIYPVLGRGPPGYTDKLIF. CDR3 DNA sequence: TGTGCTCTTGGGGGCACCCCCCATCCTATTTATCCCGTACTGGGGCGAGGGCCCCCCGGGTACACCGATAAACTCATCTTT.

This clone is medium-sized in the sample. The CDR3: CACDSIAFSRLGDNTDKLIF. CDR3 nucleotide sequence: TGTGCCTGTGACTCCATCGCCTTTTCTAGACTGGGGGACAACACCGATAAACTCATCTTT. The genes are TRDV2 and TRDJ1, with TRDD3 matching over 9 bases. Per the germline V gene, CDR1 is GEAIGNYY and CDR2 is EKD. The CDR3 is made up of 20 amino acids. V lost 3 bases to trimming and J lost 0 bases; unmatched junction nucleotides: 19.

V usage is TRDV1 and J usage is TRDJ1, with no clear D. From germline, CDR1 is TSWWSYY and CDR2 QGS. The germline V and J ends were trimmed by 3 bases and 11 bases, with 16 bases remaining between them. The CDR3 sequence is 13 residues long. CDR3 amino acids: CALGDRPTAGLIF. The CDR3 DNA reads TGTGCTCTTGGGGATAGGCCCACGGCGGGGCTCATCTTT.

By share, this clone ranks as medium-sized. Additional DNA sequences in this sample encode the identical CDR3. V is TRDV2 and J is TRDJ3; 8 nucleotides agree with TRDD3. The germline V gene encodes CDR1 GEAIGNYY and CDR2 EKD. V was pared by 2 bases and J by 0 bases, with 8 bases of the junction left unmatched. This CDR3 region has 19 residues. The CDR3 reads CACDKVTGGISWDTRQMFF. CDR3 bases: TGTGCCTGTGACAAAGTCACTGGGGGGATCTCCTGGGACACCCGACAGATGTTTTTC.

This clone was detected many times. The chain couples TRDV2 to TRDJ1, with 8 bases that match TRDD3. CDR1 is GEAIGNYY and CDR2 is EKD in the germline V gene. The CDR3 runs to 21 residues. V was clipped by 2 bases and J by 0 bases; unmatched bases: 22. CDR3 nucleotide sequence: TGTGCCTGTGACAGAAGGTACTGGGGGCTACAGACCCCCCCTAACACCGATAAACTCATCTTT. Protein product: CACDRRYWGLQTPPNTDKLIF.

This clone is medium-sized in the sample. V is TRDV2 and J is TRDJ1; TRDD3 agrees at 10 bases. The CDR3 totals 18 residues. V lost 3 bases, J lost 0 bases, and 12 bases stayed unmatched. Germline loops: CDR1 GEAIGNYY, CDR2 EKD. The DNA of the CDR3 is TGTGCCTGTGACCCTTTACTGGGGGATCACCGGTACACCGATAAACTCATCTTT. Encoded protein: CACDPLLGDHRYTDKLIF.

This clone counts as medium-sized. V is TRDV1 and J is TRDJ1; 13 nucleotides match TRDD3. Germline assignment: CDR1 TSWWSYY and CDR2 QGS. The CDR3 consists of 23 residues. V gave up 5 bases and J gave up 4 bases; unmatched junction bases: 28. The CDR3 DNA is TGTGCTCTTGGGACTACTATCTATTCATACTGGGGGATACGCTGGAGTGGGGGCGATAAACTCATCTTT. Translated, it gives CALGTTIYSYWGIRWSGGDKLIF.

This clone is deemed medium-sized. The CDR3 region is CALGELRANWVPYTDKLIF. As DNA, the CDR3 is TGTGCTCTTGGGGAACTTAGGGCGAACTGGGTACCATACACCGATAAACTCATCTTT. The chain employs TRDV1 and TRDJ1, with D possibly being TRDD3 (6 bases). The CDR3 is made up of 19 amino acids. Germline CDR1 reads TSWWSYY; CDR2 reads QGS. V was pared by 0 bases and J by 0 bases, with 20 bases between.

The CDR3 reads CALGEFAFLQESWGIPLKLIF. CDR3 sequence (DNA): TGTGCTCTTGGGGAATTTGCCTTCCTACAGGAATCATGGGGGATACCCCTTAAACTCATCTTT. This chain links TRDV1 with TRDJ1; possible D gene TRDD3, 10 bases. The CDR3 sequence is 21 residues long. With 2 bases removed from V and 7 bases from J, the gap between germline ends came to 35 bases. Germline lookup yields CDR1 TSWWSYY and CDR2 QGS.

Of note for this clone: The TCRdb record carries a much larger clone's protein, which differs from this DNA's translation at residue 8; a read error is the likely cause, and the protein listed here is the DNA translation. The chain carries TRDV1 and TRDJ1, with TRDD3 as a possible D gene (6 bases). Between the trimmed V and J ends, which lost 1 base and 0 bases, there was a span of 30 bases. CDR1 is TSWWSYY, CDR2 QGS, per germline. This CDR3 has 22 residues. CDR3 bases: TGTGCTCTTGGGGAACCAGGGACCTACTCCCTTACTGGGAGCGGCGACACCGATAAACTCATCTTT. Amino acids: CALGEPGTYSLTGSGDTDKLIF.

In regard to this clone: A far larger clone differs by one base, so this is likely a read error. The identical CDR3 is also encoded by other nucleotide sequences in the sample. The gene calls are TRDV1 and TRDJ2; 9 nucleotides match TRDD3. Germline V gives CDR1 TSWWSYY, CDR2 QGS. This CDR3 contains 18 residues. CDR3 amino acids: CALGDAAGGSALTAQLFF. The CDR3 nucleotides are TGTGCTCTTGGGGACGCTGCTGGGGGATCCGCTTTAACAGCACAACTCTTCTTT.

The table lists this clone with a few counts. It is likely a read error: a sequence one base away is far more abundant. The identical CDR3 is also encoded by other nucleotide sequences in the sample. The CDR3, as DNA: TGTGCCTGCGACGCGATTGATCGGGGATCCCCCGGGCAGATGTTTTTC. The encoded protein is CACDAIDRGSPGQMFF. This chain joins TRDV2 and TRDJ3; D might be TRDD3 (6 bases). Germline-derived CDR1 and CDR2 are GEAIGNYY and EKD. CDR3 length: 16 residues. Trimming took off 7 bases at V and 16 bases at J, with 28 bases between the two ends.